This TCR beta chain was obtained from a study of response to subunit inactivated influenza vaccine. General observations from the study: Every seasonal influenza vaccination brings in few new T cells, the authors suggested.

TCRdb passed the RT-PCR reads through MiXCR, listing each CDR3 protein once. The sample gives approximately 480,000 distinct CDR3 sequences, about a tenth of which show up once; approximately 12% is in the top ten. Germline values: CDR1 SGHDN, CDR2 FVKESK. The CDR3 sequence is 16 residues long. The V end lost 0 bases, the J end lost 0 bases, and 9 bases lay between the germline ends. A word on this clonotype: Its antigen is not known. This CDR3 fails to terminate in the conserved phenylalanine or tryptophan, so it likely reflects a read error.

This material consisted of PBMCs from blood, taken 40 to 50 days after vaccination. The J gene is TRBJ2-1, the V gene TRBV14; D ambiguous. This TCR was recovered from a man in his fifties or sixties who received an inactivated influenza vaccine. The CDR3 here is CASSQDLLSSYNEQFS. The CDR3 DNA reads as TGTGCCAGCAGCCAAGATTTGCTAAGCTCCTACAATGAGCAGTTCTCC.